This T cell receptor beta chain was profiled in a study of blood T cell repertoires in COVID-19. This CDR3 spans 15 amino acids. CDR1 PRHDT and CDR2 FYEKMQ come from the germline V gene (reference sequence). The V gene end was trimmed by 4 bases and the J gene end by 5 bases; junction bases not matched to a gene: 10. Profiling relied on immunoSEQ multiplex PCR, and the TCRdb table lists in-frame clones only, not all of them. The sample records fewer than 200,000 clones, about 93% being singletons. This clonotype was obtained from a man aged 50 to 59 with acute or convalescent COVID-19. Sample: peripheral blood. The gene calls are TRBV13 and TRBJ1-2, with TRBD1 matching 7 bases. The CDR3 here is CASSSSGQAAYGYTF. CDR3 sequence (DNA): TGTGCCAGCAGCTCATCCGGACAGGCCGCGTATGGCTACACCTTC.